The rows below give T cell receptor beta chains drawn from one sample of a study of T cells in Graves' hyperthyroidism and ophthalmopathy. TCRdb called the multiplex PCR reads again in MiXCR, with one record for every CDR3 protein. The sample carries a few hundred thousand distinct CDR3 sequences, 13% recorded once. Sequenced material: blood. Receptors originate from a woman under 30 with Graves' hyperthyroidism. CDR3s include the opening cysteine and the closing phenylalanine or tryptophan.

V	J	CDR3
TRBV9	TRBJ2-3	CASSVGVQAGGLDTQYF
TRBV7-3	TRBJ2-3	CASSLRGTLLSTDTQYF
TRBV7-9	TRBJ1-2	CASSLGLDRGRGYTF
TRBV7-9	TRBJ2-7	CASSPRRVGQRSSYEQYF
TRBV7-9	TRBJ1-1	CASGPSGLNTEAFF
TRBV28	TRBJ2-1	CASSYLREGANEQFF
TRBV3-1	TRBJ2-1	CASSQETISNNEQFF
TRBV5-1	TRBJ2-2	CASGAGDKAGELFF
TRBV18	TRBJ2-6	CASSPRRVVGANVLTF
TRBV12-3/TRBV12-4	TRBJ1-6	CASSMERGLNSPLHF
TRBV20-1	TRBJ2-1	CSARGSSGRIYNEQFF
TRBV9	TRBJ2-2	CASSVGFGELFF
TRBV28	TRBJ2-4	CASCRTGAKNIQYF
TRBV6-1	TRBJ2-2	CASTGISNTGELFF
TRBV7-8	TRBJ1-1	CASSLEQGWNTEAFF
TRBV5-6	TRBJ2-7	CASSLVARSYEQYF
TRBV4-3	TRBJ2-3	CASSQDSPTGLADTQYF
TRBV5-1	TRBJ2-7	CASSFSPGPTYEQYF
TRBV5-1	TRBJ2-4	CASSWTSGAQNIQYF
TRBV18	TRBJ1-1	CASSPGRLLGTEAFF
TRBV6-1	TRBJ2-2	CASSWTGHTGELFF
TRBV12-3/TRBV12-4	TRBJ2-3	CASTRDTGTDTQYF
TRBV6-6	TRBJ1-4	CASSYSGRVDEKLFF
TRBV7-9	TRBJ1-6	CASSSFQGAKSPLHF
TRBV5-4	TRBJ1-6	CAGSLNGDSPLHF
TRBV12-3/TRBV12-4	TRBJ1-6	CASSFGDRGNSPLHF
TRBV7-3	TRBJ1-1	CASSLNRGSEAFF
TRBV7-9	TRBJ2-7	CASRPNLDRVGVYEQYF
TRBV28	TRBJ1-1	CASSGTGIKTEAFF
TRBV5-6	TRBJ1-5	CASSQRGGGTPQHF
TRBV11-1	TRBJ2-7	CASSPDRVTYEQYF
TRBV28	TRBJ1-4	CASSLQGRDEKLFF
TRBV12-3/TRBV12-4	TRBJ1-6	CASSKGATGNNSPLHF
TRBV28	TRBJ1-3	CASSLGGQGGGNTIYF
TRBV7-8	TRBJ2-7	CASSLELVYEQYF
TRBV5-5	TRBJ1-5	CASSLGHSGTHSNQPQHF
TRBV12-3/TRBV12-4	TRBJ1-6	CASSSSTGNSPLHF
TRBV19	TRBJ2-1	CASSMQGPWGRAEQFF
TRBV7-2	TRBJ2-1	CASSFSQGRSEQFF
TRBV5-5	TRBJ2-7	CAGSLELPLVDGQYF
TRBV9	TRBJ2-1	CASSRQGSYNEQFF
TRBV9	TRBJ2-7	CASSVDGDYEQYF
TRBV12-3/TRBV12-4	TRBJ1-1	CASSQYWRNTEAFF
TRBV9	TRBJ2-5	CASSGARNSGGPGETQYF
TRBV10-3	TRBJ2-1	CAISESGGEQFF
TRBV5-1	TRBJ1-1	CASSFAQGDTEAFF
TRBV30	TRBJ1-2	CAWTEGSWNYGYTF
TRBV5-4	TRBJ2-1	CASSTSGGNEQFF
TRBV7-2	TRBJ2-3	CASSPLAGTQYF
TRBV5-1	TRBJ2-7	CASSPDPEKHEQYF
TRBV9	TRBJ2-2	CASSSPRGATNTGELFF
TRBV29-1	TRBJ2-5	CSVESIRTGRETQYF
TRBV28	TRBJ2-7	CASSLHGVSYEQYF
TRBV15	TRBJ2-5	CATSRDPGWETQYF
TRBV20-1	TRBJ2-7	CSATGPGQGYEQYF
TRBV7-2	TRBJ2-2	CASSPSGRSTGELFF
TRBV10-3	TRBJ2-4	CAISERGSGKNIQYF
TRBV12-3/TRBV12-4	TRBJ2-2	CASSLGTYTGELFF
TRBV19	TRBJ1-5	CATSEEGPYSNQPQHF